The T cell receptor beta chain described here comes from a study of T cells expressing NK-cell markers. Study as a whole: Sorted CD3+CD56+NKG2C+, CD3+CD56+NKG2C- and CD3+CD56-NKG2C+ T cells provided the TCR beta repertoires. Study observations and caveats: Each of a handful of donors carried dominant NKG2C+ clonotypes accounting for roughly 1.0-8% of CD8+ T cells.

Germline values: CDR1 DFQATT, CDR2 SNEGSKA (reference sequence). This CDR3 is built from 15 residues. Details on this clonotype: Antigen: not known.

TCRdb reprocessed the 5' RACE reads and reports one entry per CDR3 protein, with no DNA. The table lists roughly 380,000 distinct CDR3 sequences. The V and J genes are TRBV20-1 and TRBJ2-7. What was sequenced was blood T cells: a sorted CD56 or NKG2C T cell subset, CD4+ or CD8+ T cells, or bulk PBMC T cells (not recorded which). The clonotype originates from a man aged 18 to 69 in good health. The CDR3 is CSARDQQKGSYEQYF.